Listed here is a single TCR beta chain. Its specificity is unknown. The ends were cut back, 1 base at V and 5 bases at J, with 12 bases in the middle. CDR3 length: 15 amino acids. Germline assignment: CDR1 SGHTA and CDR2 FQGNSA. The iRepertoire nested amplicon-rescue multiplex PCR amplified TCR alpha and beta CDR3s from RNA. For one-step reverse transcription and amplification, 100-400 ng of tissue mRNA or PBMC total RNA was used. TCRdb called the multiplex PCR reads again in MiXCR, with one record for every CDR3 protein. The sample carries a few hundred thousand distinct CDR3 sequences, around 45% recorded once. These data come from a study of glioma-infiltrating T cells. Study background: Target coverage was about 4- to 11-fold for 800,000 to 1,000,000 blood T cells. Whole-study findings and limits: Gliomas, especially low-grade, showed above-expected tissue-blood divergence; non-neoplastic patients showed below.

The clonotype was recovered from a human donor with low-grade glioma or glioblastoma, undergoing nonglioma brain surgery, or in good health (not recorded which). This chain uses TRBV7-2 with TRBJ2-1; weak D call: TRBD2 (6 bases). The sample comprised glioma tissue, nonneoplastic brain tissue, or PBMCs (not recorded which). CDR3 nucleotides: TGTGCCAGCAGCTTAGTAGCGGAGGATCACAATGAGCAGTTCTTC. Translated: CASSLVAEDHNEQFF.